Presented here are 18 T cell receptor beta chains from one specimen sequenced in a study of cytomegalovirus exposure and HLA in healthy donors. The PCR had 60 Vbeta and 13 Jbeta primers. The assay was immunoSEQ multiplex PCR, and TCRdb's table has in-frame clones only and misses some. The sample has some 120,000 clones; less than 80% are singletons. Sequenced material: PBMCs. The receptors stem from a man aged 25 to 40 in good health and CMV-seronegative.

With regard to this clone: A read error may account for a junction end that differs from germline. The rearrangement joins TRBV7-7 to TRBJ2-2, with 8 nucleotides matching TRBD1. Germline CDR1 and CDR2: SSHAT and FNYEAQ (reference sequence). This CDR3 spans 17 amino acids. CDR3 residues: CASSHRQGSPGTGELFF. The CDR3 bases are TGTGCTAGCAGCCACCGACAGGGGTCGCCGGGGACCGGGGAGCTGTTTTTT.

The chain uses TRBV5-8 and TRBJ1-2; D may be TRBD1 (5 bases). This CDR3 contains 16 residues. The germline V and J ends were trimmed by 4 bases and 8 bases, with 24 bases remaining between them. Germline V gene sequence: CDR1 SGHTS, CDR2 YDEGEE. DNA for the CDR3: TGTGCCAGCAGCCCCCTTTTGACAGCCACCTTTCGAGGCTACACCTTC. As protein: CASSPLLTATFRGYTF.

This clone was counted a few times. The chain recombines TRBV30 with TRBJ1-1, with unresolved D. The CDR3 is 16 residues long. The V gene lost 0 bases and the J gene lost 0 bases, with 14 bases spanning the gap. Germline V gives CDR1 GTSNPN, CDR2 SVGIG (reference sequence). This chain's CDR3 is CAWSVAPSLMNTEAFF. CDR3 DNA: TGTGCCTGGAGTGTGGCCCCCAGTCTTATGAACACTGAAGCTTTCTTT.

A few counts support this clone. CDR3 amino acids: CASSQGVTDTQYF. As DNA, the CDR3 is TGTGCCAGCAGCCAAGGGGTGACAGATACGCAGTATTTT. V and J are TRBV2 and TRBJ2-3, with D possibly TRBD1 on 5 matching bases. Germline V lookup: CDR1 SNHLY, CDR2 FYNNEI. The V gene lost 6 bases and the J gene lost 3 bases, with 10 bases spanning the gap. CDR3 size: 13 residues.

The chain recombines TRBV5-6 with TRBJ1-2; 7 bases agree with TRBD1. Germline V gene sequence: CDR1 SGHDT, CDR2 YYEEEE. Unmatched junction bases numbered 4, after V lost 0 bases and J lost 8 bases. This CDR3 is built from 13 residues. The CDR3 is CASSLGQGGGYTF. The CDR3 DNA reads as TGTGCCAGCAGCTTGGGACAGGGTGGCGGCTACACCTTC.

The V call is TRBV19, the J call TRBJ1-4; D may be TRBD1 (5 bases). The CDR3 is 13 residues long. Germline assignment: CDR1 LNHDA and CDR2 SQIVND (reference sequence). The ends were cut back, 3 bases at V and 7 bases at J, with 9 bases in the middle. CDR3 amino acids: CASSIRRAEKLFF. CDR3 DNA sequence: TGTGCCAGTAGTATCCGCAGGGCTGAAAAACTGTTTTTT.

This chain links TRBV2 with TRBJ2-7, with 7 bases lining up with TRBD1. Trimming took 6 bases from V and 3 from J; bases not matched to a gene: 8. Germline CDR1 reads SNHLY; CDR2 reads FYNNEI. CDR3 length equals 14 residues. The CDR3 loop reads CASSWNRGGYEQYF. CDR3 sequence (DNA): TGTGCCAGCAGCTGGAACAGGGGTGGCTACGAGCAGTACTTC.

The J gene is TRBJ1-2, the V gene TRBV29-1; D remains ambiguous. Germline CDR1 reads SQVTM; CDR2 reads ANQGSEA. This CDR3 has 14 amino acids. Trimming shortened V by 2 bases and J by 4 bases, and 14 bases separated the two germline ends. The CDR3 loop reads CSVERGGGPYGYTF. The CDR3 region has the DNA TGCAGCGTTGAACGAGGAGGAGGCCCCTATGGCTACACCTTC.

The rearrangement links TRBV4-1 to TRBJ2-2, with a weak D call TRBD2 (6 bases). Looked up from germline, CDR1 is MGHRA and CDR2 is YSYEKL. The CDR3 is 17 amino acids. V was pared by 4 bases and J by 1 base, with 16 bases between. This CDR3 reads CASSRADGTQNTGELFF. The CDR3 DNA sequence: TGCGCCAGCAGCCGAGCCGACGGGACTCAGAACACCGGGGAGCTGTTTTTT.

V and J are TRBV19 and TRBJ2-7; D uncertain. Germline V lookup: CDR1 LNHDA, CDR2 SQIVND (reference sequence). The CDR3 covers 13 residues. V lost 7 bases, J lost 5 bases, and 15 bases lay in between. The CDR3 region has the DNA TGTGCCAGTAAAGCCCCGGGTTTCGACGAGCAGTACTTC. Its protein is CASKAPGFDEQYF.

V and J are TRBV7-9 and TRBJ2-7, with D perhaps matching TRBD1 (6 bases). Deletions cut 1 base from V and 2 bases from J, with 12 bases between. This CDR3 spans 15 amino acids. CDR1 and CDR2 from the germline V gene are SEHNR and FQNEAQ (reference sequence). This CDR3 reads CASSLVAGDAYEQYF. The CDR3, as DNA: TGTGCCAGCAGCTTAGTGGCAGGGGACGCCTACGAGCAGTACTTC.

This clone was seen a handful of times. This chain's CDR3 is CSASTGGPETQYF. Written as DNA, the CDR3 is TGCAGCGCTAGCACAGGGGGCCCAGAGACCCAGTACTTC. The V gene is TRBV29-1, the J gene TRBJ2-5; 9 nucleotides align to TRBD1. Per the germline V gene, CDR1 is SQVTM and CDR2 is ANQGSEA. J gave up 4 bases and V 7 bases, and 7 bases lay outside the gene matches. This CDR3 region has 13 residues.

This clone has only one observation. V usage is TRBV28 and J usage is TRBJ2-1, with 9 bases aligning to TRBD2. Germline V gene sequence: CDR1 MDHEN, CDR2 SYDVKM. J lost 6 bases, V lost 10 bases, and 10 bases had no gene match. The CDR3 has 14 residues. CDR3 residues: CATQAGGPSNEQFF. The CDR3, as DNA: TGTGCCACACAGGCGGGGGGGCCGTCCAATGAGCAGTTCTTC. The full variable domain, completed using reference TRBV28 and TRBJ2-1, is DVKVTQSSRYLVKRTGEKVFLECVQDMDHENMFWYRQDPGLGLRLIYFSYDVKMKEKGDIPEGYSVSREKKERFSLILESASTNQTSMYLCATQAGGPSNEQFFGPGTRLTVL.

The V and J genes are TRBV18 and TRBJ2-7, with 7 bases lining up with TRBD1. Germline V gene data show CDR1 as KGHSH and CDR2 as LQKENI. Trimming cost V 3 bases and J 0 bases; bases outside gene matches: 5. The CDR3 sequence is 15 residues long. This CDR3 reads CASSPGTEASYEQYF. The CDR3 DNA reads TGTGCCAGCTCACCTGGGACAGAAGCCTCCTACGAGCAGTACTTC.

The V call is TRBV6-1, the J call TRBJ1-6; 9 positions agree with TRBD1. V lost 5 bases and J lost 9; bases outside the gene matches: 8. From germline, CDR1 is MNHNS and CDR2 SASEGT. The CDR3 spans 15 residues. This chain's CDR3 is CASSNLGQGISPLHF. The CDR3 nucleotides read TGTGCCAGCAGTAACCTTGGACAGGGGATTTCACCCCTCCACTTT.

The chain carries TRBV5-4 and TRBJ1-5, with 7 bases aligning to TRBD1. This CDR3 is 15 amino acids long. Germline V lookup: CDR1 SGHNT, CDR2 YYREEE (reference sequence). J was trimmed by 1 base and V by 1 base; bases with no gene match: 2. In nucleotides, the CDR3 is TGTGCCAGCAGCTTGACAGGGGACAGCAATCAGCCCCAGCATTTT. Translating gives CASSLTGDSNQPQHF.

The rearrangement joins TRBV7-8 to TRBJ1-1, with D possibly TRBD1 on 5 matching bases. With 5 bases removed from V and 3 bases from J, the gap between germline ends came to 16 bases. The CDR3 contains 15 residues. Per germline, CDR1 SGHVS and CDR2 FQNEAQ. The CDR3 nucleotides are TGTGCCAGCAGCCCGATGGCAGGGTCGGACACTGAAGCTTTCTTT. As protein: CASSPMAGSDTEAFF.

The chain employs TRBV5-1 and TRBJ1-1; 10 bases line up with TRBD1. The CDR3 is made up of 12 amino acids. Losses at the gene ends were 0 bases for V and 11 bases for J; bases not matched to a gene: 1. Per the germline V gene, CDR1 is SGHRS and CDR2 is YFSETQ. The CDR3 sequence: CASSLGDRGAFF. Here the CDR3 DNA reads TGCGCCAGCAGCTTGGGGGACAGGGGTGCTTTCTTT.